This is a list of T cell receptor beta chains from one sample in a study of cytomegalovirus exposure and HLA in healthy donors. Repertoires were generated with immunoSEQ multiplex PCR, while TCRdb's copy carries only in-frame clones and drops some. The data hold some 99,000 clones, with roughly 76% observed a single time. The specimen was PBMCs. The receptors derive from a middle-aged man in good health and CMV-seronegative. CDR3s include the opening cysteine and the closing phenylalanine or tryptophan. Each record gives: V gene, clone size, CDR3 length, D gene, J gene, CDR3 DNA, CDR3 protein. D genes are given only for firm matches. Expanded clones are given a class, and other clones once, few, many or no size at all.

v_call: TRBV6-5
clone_size: NA
cdr3_length: 13
d_call: TRBD1
j_call: TRBJ1-2
cdr3_nt: TGTGCCAGCAGAGAGGACAGGACCGGTGGCTACACCTTC
cdr3_aa: CASREDRTGGYTF

v_call: TRBV7-8
clone_size: few
cdr3_length: 15
d_call: NA
j_call: TRBJ2-1
cdr3_nt: TGTGCCAGCAGCTTAGGGGGCCGCCTAGTCGATGAGCAGTTCTTC
cdr3_aa: CASSLGGRLVDEQFF

v_call: TRBV7-2
clone_size: NA
cdr3_length: 15
d_call: NA
j_call: TRBJ2-5
cdr3_nt: TGTGCCAGCAGCTTAGTAGGCTTAGGGGCAGAGACCCAGTACTTC
cdr3_aa: CASSLVGLGAETQYF

v_call: TRBV5-6
clone_size: NA
cdr3_length: 19
d_call: TRBD1
j_call: TRBJ2-2
cdr3_nt: TGTGCCAGCAGCTCCCCTTTTGAGGGGGCGAGAACTAACACCGGGGAGCTGTTTTTT
cdr3_aa: CASSSPFEGARTNTGELFF

v_call: TRBV30
clone_size: few
cdr3_length: 11
d_call: NA
j_call: TRBJ1-1
cdr3_nt: TGTCTCGGGGAGAGGAACACTGAAGCTTTCTTT
cdr3_aa: CLGERNTEAFF

v_call: TRBV5-6
clone_size: NA
cdr3_length: 16
d_call: NA
j_call: TRBJ2-1
cdr3_nt: TGTGCCAGCAGCTTGGTCGGTCAGGCCCTTTACAATGAGCAGTTCTTC
cdr3_aa: CASSLVGQALYNEQFF

v_call: TRBV2
clone_size: NA
cdr3_length: 17
d_call: NA
j_call: TRBJ2-1
cdr3_nt: TGTGCCAGTACCCAAGGGGGGGGGAGGGCCGCGGGAAATGAGCAGTTCTTC
cdr3_aa: CASTQGGGRAAGNEQFF

v_call: TRBV2
clone_size: NA
cdr3_length: 15
d_call: TRBD1
j_call: TRBJ2-5
cdr3_nt: TGTGCCAGCACCCCGGACAGGGGCCAGGAGGAGACCCAGTACTTC
cdr3_aa: CASTPDRGQEETQYF

v_call: TRBV5-4
clone_size: NA
cdr3_length: 16
d_call: TRBD1
j_call: TRBJ2-1
cdr3_nt: TGTGCCAGCAGCACCGGGACAGGGGGCCCCTACAATGAGCAGTTCTTC
cdr3_aa: CASSTGTGGPYNEQFF

v_call: TRBV6-5
clone_size: NA
cdr3_length: 15
d_call: NA
j_call: TRBJ1-1
cdr3_nt: TGTGCCAGCTCCTCGTATAGACAGACGAACACTGAAGCTTTCTTT
cdr3_aa: CASSSYRQTNTEAFF

v_call: TRBV5-4
clone_size: NA
cdr3_length: 14
d_call: TRBD1
j_call: TRBJ2-3
cdr3_nt: TGTGCCAGCAGCTCGGGACAGCAAACAGATACGCAGTATTTT
cdr3_aa: CASSSGQQTDTQYF

v_call: TRBV28
clone_size: NA
cdr3_length: 15
d_call: NA
j_call: TRBJ1-2
cdr3_nt: TGTGCCAGCAGTTCCGATGGGGAGCCTAACTATGGCTACACCTTC
cdr3_aa: CASSSDGEPNYGYTF

v_call: TRBV28
clone_size: NA
cdr3_length: 14
d_call: NA
j_call: TRBJ2-5
cdr3_nt: TGTGCCAGCACCAAAAACGGGGTCGGAGAGACCCAGTACTTC
cdr3_aa: CASTKNGVGETQYF

v_call: TRBV5-4
clone_size: NA
cdr3_length: 15
d_call: TRBD1
j_call: TRBJ1-1
cdr3_nt: TGTGCCAGCAGCTTGGAGGGGGCAGGCGTCACTGAAGCTTTCTTT
cdr3_aa: CASSLEGAGVTEAFF

v_call: TRBV5-1
clone_size: few
cdr3_length: 16
d_call: NA
j_call: TRBJ2-1
cdr3_nt: TGCGCCAGCAGCTTGGAGGTTAGGGGCTCCTACAATGAGCAGTTCTTC
cdr3_aa: CASSLEVRGSYNEQFF

v_call: TRBV9
clone_size: few
cdr3_length: 16
d_call: TRBD2
j_call: TRBJ2-7
cdr3_nt: TGTGCCAGCAGCGCGGTCCCGACTAGCGGGGGGGAGGAGCAGTACTTC
cdr3_aa: CASSAVPTSGGEEQYF

v_call: TRBV20-1
clone_size: NA
cdr3_length: 11
d_call: TRBD1
j_call: TRBJ2-7
cdr3_nt: TGCAGTGCTGGGACAGGGCGGGAGCAGTACTTC
cdr3_aa: CSAGTGREQYF

v_call: TRBV4-3
clone_size: NA
cdr3_length: 16
d_call: TRBD1
j_call: TRBJ1-1
cdr3_nt: TGCGCCAGCAGCCACATGACAGGGGCTACTAGCACTGAAGCTTTCTTT
cdr3_aa: CASSHMTGATSTEAFF

v_call: TRBV27
clone_size: NA
cdr3_length: 15
d_call: TRBD1
j_call: TRBJ2-7
cdr3_nt: TGTGCCAGCAGTCCTTTGACAGGGCACTCCTACGAGCAGTACTTC
cdr3_aa: CASSPLTGHSYEQYF

v_call: TRBV4-3
clone_size: few
cdr3_length: 16
d_call: NA
j_call: TRBJ2-3
cdr3_nt: TGCGCCAGCAGCCAAGATTTATCCAGGGCTACAGATACGCAGTATTTT
cdr3_aa: CASSQDLSRATDTQYF

v_call: TRBV5-4
clone_size: NA
cdr3_length: 13
d_call: NA
j_call: TRBJ2-1
cdr3_nt: TGTGCCAGCAGCGCCCAGACAGAGAATGAGCAGTTCTTC
cdr3_aa: CASSAQTENEQFF

v_call: TRBV9
clone_size: NA
cdr3_length: 16
d_call: NA
j_call: TRBJ2-2
cdr3_nt: TGTGCCAGCAGCCCCCGTCGGAGTTCGAACACCGGGGAGCTGTTTTTT
cdr3_aa: CASSPRRSSNTGELFF

v_call: TRBV4-2
clone_size: NA
cdr3_length: 16
d_call: NA
j_call: TRBJ1-3
cdr3_nt: TGTGCCAGCAGCCAAGATCAGAACAACTCTGGAAACACCATATATTTT
cdr3_aa: CASSQDQNNSGNTIYF

v_call: TRBV10-3
clone_size: few
cdr3_length: 15
d_call: NA
j_call: TRBJ1-4
cdr3_nt: TGTGCCACCATGACAGACAGTGCAACTAATGAAAAACTGTTTTTT
cdr3_aa: CATMTDSATNEKLFF

v_call: TRBV9
clone_size: NA
cdr3_length: 13
d_call: NA
j_call: TRBJ2-5
cdr3_nt: TGTGCCAGCAGCGTAGTGACAGGTGGGGCCCAGTACTTC
cdr3_aa: CASSVVTGGAQYF

v_call: TRBV28
clone_size: NA
cdr3_length: 13
d_call: NA
j_call: TRBJ2-7
cdr3_nt: TGTGCCAGCAGAAAATTGTCCGTCTACGAGCAGTACTTC
cdr3_aa: CASRKLSVYEQYF

v_call: TRBV9
clone_size: NA
cdr3_length: 16
d_call: TRBD2
j_call: TRBJ2-7
cdr3_nt: TGTGCCAGCAGCCCCCTAGCGGGAGGGAGCTCCTACGAGCAGTACTTC
cdr3_aa: CASSPLAGGSSYEQYF

v_call: TRBV6-5
clone_size: few
cdr3_length: 14
d_call: NA
j_call: TRBJ1-4
cdr3_nt: TGTGCCAGCAAGCGTAGCGGGGCGCGAGAAAAACTGTTTTTT
cdr3_aa: CASKRSGAREKLFF

v_call: TRBV14
clone_size: NA
cdr3_length: 15
d_call: TRBD2
j_call: TRBJ2-1
cdr3_nt: TGTGCCAGCACACGGGGGGGGGCAGCCTACAATGAGCAGTTCTTC
cdr3_aa: CASTRGGAAYNEQFF

v_call: TRBV5-4
clone_size: NA
cdr3_length: 13
d_call: NA
j_call: TRBJ2-5
cdr3_nt: TGTGCCAGCAGCTTGGGTACGAGGGAGACCCAGTACTTC
cdr3_aa: CASSLGTRETQYF

v_call: TRBV18
clone_size: NA
cdr3_length: 16
d_call: NA
j_call: TRBJ2-5
cdr3_nt: TGTGCCAGCTCACCTACCGCGGACAGCCCCGAAGAGACCCAGTACTTC
cdr3_aa: CASSPTADSPEETQYF

v_call: TRBV5-4
clone_size: once
cdr3_length: 15
d_call: TRBD2
j_call: TRBJ2-1
cdr3_nt: TGTGCCAGCAGCTTTGGCGGGAGGGCCGAGGTTGAGCAGTTCTTC
cdr3_aa: CASSFGGRAEVEQFF

v_call: TRBV6-6
clone_size: NA
cdr3_length: 15
d_call: TRBD2
j_call: TRBJ2-7
cdr3_nt: TGTGCCAGCAGTTCTAGCGGGGATAGCTCCTACGAGCAGTACTTC
cdr3_aa: CASSSSGDSSYEQYF

v_call: TRBV15
clone_size: NA
cdr3_length: 17
d_call: TRBD1
j_call: TRBJ1-1
cdr3_nt: TGTGCCACCAGCAGAGATTTTAGACAGGGGGCAGGACCTGAAGCTTTCTTT
cdr3_aa: CATSRDFRQGAGPEAFF

v_call: TRBV7-9
clone_size: NA
cdr3_length: 17
d_call: TRBD1
j_call: TRBJ1-5
cdr3_nt: TGTTCCAGCAGCTTAGCGGTCCGGGACAGGGAAAGGACGCCCCAGCATTTT
cdr3_aa: CSSSLAVRDRERTPQHF

v_call: TRBV27
clone_size: NA
cdr3_length: 16
d_call: TRBD1
j_call: TRBJ2-5
cdr3_nt: TGTGCCAGCAGTCCAGCGCGGACAGGGCGAATAGAGACCCAGTACTTC
cdr3_aa: CASSPARTGRIETQYF